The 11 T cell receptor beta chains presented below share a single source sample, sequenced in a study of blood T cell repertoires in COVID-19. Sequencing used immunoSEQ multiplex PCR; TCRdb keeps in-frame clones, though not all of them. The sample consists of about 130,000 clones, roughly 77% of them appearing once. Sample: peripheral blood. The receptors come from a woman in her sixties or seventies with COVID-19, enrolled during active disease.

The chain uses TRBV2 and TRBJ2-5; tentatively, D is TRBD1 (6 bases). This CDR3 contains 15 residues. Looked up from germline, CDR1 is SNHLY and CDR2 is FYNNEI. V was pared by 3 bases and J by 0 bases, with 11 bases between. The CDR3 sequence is CASSEQGQNQETQYF. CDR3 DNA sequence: TGTGCCAGCAGTGAGCAGGGGCAAAACCAAGAGACCCAGTACTTC.

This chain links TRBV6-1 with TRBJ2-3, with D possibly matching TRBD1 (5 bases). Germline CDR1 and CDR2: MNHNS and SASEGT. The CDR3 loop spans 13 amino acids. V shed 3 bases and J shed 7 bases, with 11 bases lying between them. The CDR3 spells CASSEGLPNTQYF. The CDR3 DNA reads TGTGCCAGCAGTGAGGGGCTACCGAATACGCAGTATTTT.

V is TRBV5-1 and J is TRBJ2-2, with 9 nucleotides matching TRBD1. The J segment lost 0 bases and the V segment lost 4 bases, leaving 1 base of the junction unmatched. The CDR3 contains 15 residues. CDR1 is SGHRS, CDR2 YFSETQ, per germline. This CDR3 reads CASSRDRANTGELFF. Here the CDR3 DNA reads TGCGCCAGCAGCCGGGACAGGGCGAACACCGGGGAGCTGTTTTTT.

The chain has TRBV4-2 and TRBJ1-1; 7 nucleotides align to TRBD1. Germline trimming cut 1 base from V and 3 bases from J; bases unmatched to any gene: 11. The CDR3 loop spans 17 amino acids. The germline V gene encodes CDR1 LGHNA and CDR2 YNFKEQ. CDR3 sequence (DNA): TGTGCCAGCAGCCAAGGCCTATATAGAGGGGGCGACACTGAAGCTTTCTTT. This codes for CASSQGLYRGGDTEAFF.

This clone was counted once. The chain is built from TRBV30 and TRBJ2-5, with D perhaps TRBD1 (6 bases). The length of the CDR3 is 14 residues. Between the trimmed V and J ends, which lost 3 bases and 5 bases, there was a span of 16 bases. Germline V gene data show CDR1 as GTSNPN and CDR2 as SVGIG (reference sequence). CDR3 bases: TGTGCCTGGAGCCCAGGGGTGATTCGGGAGACCCAGTACTTC. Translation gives CAWSPGVIRETQYF.

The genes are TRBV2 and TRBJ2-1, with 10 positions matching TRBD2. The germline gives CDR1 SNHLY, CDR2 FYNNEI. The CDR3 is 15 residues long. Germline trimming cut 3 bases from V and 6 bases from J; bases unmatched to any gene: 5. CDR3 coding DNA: TGTGCCAGCAGTGAGGCCAGCGGGGGGGCCAATGAGCAGTTCTTC. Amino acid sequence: CASSEASGGANEQFF.

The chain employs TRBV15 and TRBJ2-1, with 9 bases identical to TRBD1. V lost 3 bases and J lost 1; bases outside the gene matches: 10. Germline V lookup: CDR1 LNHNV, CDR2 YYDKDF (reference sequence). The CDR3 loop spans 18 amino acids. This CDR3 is CATSSPGGQGNSYNEQFF. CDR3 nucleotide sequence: TGTGCCACCAGCAGCCCCGGGGGACAGGGTAATTCCTACAATGAGCAGTTCTTC.

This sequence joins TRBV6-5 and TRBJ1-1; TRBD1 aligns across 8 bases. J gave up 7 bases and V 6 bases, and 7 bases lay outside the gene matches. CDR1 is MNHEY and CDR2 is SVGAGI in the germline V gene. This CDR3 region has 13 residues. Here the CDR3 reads CASRRQGTIEAFF. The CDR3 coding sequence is TGTGCCAGCAGACGACAGGGGACCATTGAAGCTTTCTTT.

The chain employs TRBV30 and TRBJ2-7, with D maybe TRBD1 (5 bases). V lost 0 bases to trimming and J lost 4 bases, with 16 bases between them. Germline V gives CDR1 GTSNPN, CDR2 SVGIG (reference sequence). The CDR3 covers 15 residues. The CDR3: CAWSVDSPINYEQYF. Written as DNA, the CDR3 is TGTGCCTGGAGTGTTGACAGTCCCATAAATTACGAGCAGTACTTC.

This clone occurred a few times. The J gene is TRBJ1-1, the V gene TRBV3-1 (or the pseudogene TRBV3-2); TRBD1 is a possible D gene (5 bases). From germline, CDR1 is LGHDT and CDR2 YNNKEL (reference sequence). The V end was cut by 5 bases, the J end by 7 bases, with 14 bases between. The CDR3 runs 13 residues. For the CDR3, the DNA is TGTGCCAGCAGCATAACTGGGGGGAGTGAAGCTTTCTTT. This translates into CASSITGGSEAFF.

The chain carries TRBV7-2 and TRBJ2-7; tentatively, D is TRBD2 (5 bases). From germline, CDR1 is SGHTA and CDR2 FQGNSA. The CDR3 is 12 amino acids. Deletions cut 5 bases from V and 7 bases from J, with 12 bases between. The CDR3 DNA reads TGTGCCAGCAGCCCTACCTCGGGGGAGCAGTACTTC. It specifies CASSPTSGEQYF.